This T cell receptor beta chain is from a study of blood T cells in healthy people across ages. Whole-study findings and limits: The authors considered diversity estimates from one million T cells to be underestimates.

The study isolated at least 7 million PBMCs from each sample. The CDR3 is 15 amino acids. Germline V CDR1 and CDR2: SGHAT, FQNNGV. Trimming at V came to 4 bases and at J to 4 bases, leaving 7 bases not matched to a gene. A sample-barcoded 5' primer and a J-beta primer mix were used in a second PCR of about 7 to 12 cycles. Each cDNA molecule was tagged by a template-switch adaptor that had 12 random nucleotides. Paired-end reads containing CDR3 totaled no fewer than 2.5 million for each sample. One entry per CDR3 protein, called by TCRdb with MiXCR from the 5' RACE reads. The profile shows 700,000 or so distinct CDR3 sequences, roughly 20% of them singletons. For this clonotype: Its antigen is not known.

The receptor was isolated from a man aged 70-80 years in good health. The sequencing input was blood. This rearrangement joins TRBV11-2 to TRBJ1-1; the match to TRBD1 covers 9 bases. The CDR3 region has the DNA TGTGCCAGCAGCTCGAAACAGGGGGCCAGCACTGAAGCTTTCTTT. Translating gives CASSSKQGASTEAFF.